A single sample gave rise to the 11 T cell receptor beta chains below, sequenced in a study of shared clonotypes between healthy human individuals. Measured with immunoSEQ multiplex PCR; TCRdb has only the in-frame clones, and not every one. The sample carries approximately 2.4 million clones, approximately 96% recorded once. The sample consisted of naive CD4+ T cells sorted from blood. This sample's subset: CD45RA+ positively selected. The receptors were gathered from a man younger than 35 in good health.

Concerning this clone itself: Other DNA sequences from this sample encode an identical CDR3 as well. This chain connects TRBV30 to TRBJ1-2; D is perhaps TRBD1 (6 bases). V was shortened by 0 bases and J by 4 bases, with 9 bases between the two germline ends. Germline values: CDR1 GTSNPN, CDR2 SVGIG (reference sequence). There are 13 residues in the CDR3. The CDR3 nucleotides read TGTGCCTGGAGTGTACAGGGAATCTATGGCTACACCTTC. Amino acids: CAWSVQGIYGYTF.

This clone was seen just once. V gene TRBV6-5 combines with J gene TRBJ2-2; D not certain. Germline-derived CDR1 and CDR2 are MNHEY and SVGAGI. CDR3 length: 15 amino acids. V gave up 0 bases and J gave up 1 base, with 6 bases separating them. This CDR3 reads CASSYSPGNTGELFF. For the CDR3, the DNA is TGTGCCAGCAGTTACTCGCCAGGGAACACCGGGGAGCTGTTTTTT.

The chain is built from TRBV27 and TRBJ2-1; 10 nucleotides line up with TRBD2. The CDR3 contains 16 residues. Germline-derived CDR1 and CDR2 are MNHEY and SMNVEV (reference sequence). The ends lost 4 bases at V and 3 bases at J; junction bases unmatched: 6. CDR3: CASSSRLAGHYNEQFF. In DNA form, the CDR3 reads TGTGCCAGCAGTTCAAGACTAGCGGGCCACTACAATGAGCAGTTCTTC.

In this sample, this clone turned up a few times. V is TRBV13 and J is TRBJ2-2; D call uncertain. CDR3 length equals 16 residues. The V gene lost 2 bases and the J gene lost 6 bases, with 16 bases spanning the gap. Per the germline V gene, CDR1 is PRHDT and CDR2 is FYEKMQ (reference sequence). The CDR3 coding sequence is TGTGCCAGCAGCTTAAAGGTGGGCGGCCACGCCGGGGAGCTGTTTTTT. It translates to CASSLKVGGHAGELFF.

In DNA form, the CDR3 reads TGTGCCAGCAGGTTAGACAGGGGGCACGTCTATGGCTACACCTTC. As protein: CASRLDRGHVYGYTF. This chain connects TRBV2 to TRBJ1-2; 10 positions agree with TRBD1. This CDR3 region has 15 residues. After removal of 6 bases from V and 4 bases from J, the junction contained 8 bases not matched to a gene. The germline V gene has CDR1 SNHLY and CDR2 FYNNEI.

This clone was detected once. This sequence joins TRBV11-3 and TRBJ2-3; a weak D match, TRBD1 (5 bases). This CDR3 is built from 14 residues. Germline V lookup: CDR1 SGHNT, CDR2 YENEEA. V was shortened by 0 bases and J by 4 bases, with 8 bases between the two germline ends. CDR3 DNA sequence: TGTGCCAGCAGCTTAGAGGGGCAGGCAGATACGCAGTATTTT. Encoded protein: CASSLEGQADTQYF.

The chain joins TRBV19 to TRBJ2-7; 7 bases match TRBD1. CDR1 LNHDA and CDR2 SQIVND come from the germline V gene (reference sequence). This CDR3 has 15 amino acids. V trimming: 7 bases; J trimming: 4 bases; junction bases outside the gene matches: 13. CDR3 sequence: CASNARQGSLYEQYF. The CDR3 region has the DNA TGTGCCAGTAATGCTCGACAGGGAAGTCTGTACGAGCAGTACTTC.

This clone appeared a single time. The genes are TRBV29-1 and TRBJ2-7; no clear D. Germline CDR1 and CDR2: SQVTM and ANQGSEA. CDR3 size: 13 residues. The ends were cut back, 6 bases at V and 3 bases at J, with 15 bases in the middle. The CDR3, as DNA: TGCAGCGTACTGATAACGGGCATCTACGAGCAGTACTTC. Its translation: CSVLITGIYEQYF.

The V and J genes are TRBV29-1 and TRBJ1-4; 8 bases fit TRBD1. Germline assignment: CDR1 SQVTM and CDR2 ANQGSEA. The CDR3 spans 13 residues. J gave up 6 bases and V 6 bases, and 6 bases lay outside the gene matches. The CDR3 nucleotides read TGCAGCGTCTCCGGGACAGGACATGAAAAACTGTTTTTT. It codes for CSVSGTGHEKLFF. The full variable domain, its missing parts supplied by reference TRBV29-1 and TRBJ1-4, is SAVISQKPSRDICQRGTSLTIQCQVDSQVTMMFWYRQQPGQSLTLIATANQGSEATYESGFVIDKFPISRPNLTFSTLTVSNMSPEDSSIYLCSVSGTGHEKLFFGSGTQLSVL.

This clone was picked up one time. The rearrangement links TRBV19 to TRBJ2-1; D remains ambiguous. The length of the CDR3 is 13 residues. Trimming stripped 4 bases from V and 8 bases from J, with 12 bases between. CDR1 is LNHDA and CDR2 is SQIVND in the germline V gene (reference sequence). CDR3 DNA: TGTGCCAGTAGTAGGGCAGGATTGTATGAGCAGTTCTTC. Residues: CASSRAGLYEQFF.

A note on this clone: Additional DNA sequences in this sample encode the identical CDR3. The chain couples TRBV11-2 to TRBJ2-3; D remains unclear. There are 11 residues in the CDR3. CDR1 is SGHAT and CDR2 is FQNNGV in the germline V gene. The V end was cut by 5 bases, the J end by 5 bases, with 5 bases between. CDR3 nucleotide sequence: TGTGCCAGCAGCCTGGGAGATACGCAGTATTTT. Protein: CASSLGDTQYF.